This T cell receptor beta chain was identified in a study of T cell clonotyping in hematopoietic cell transplantation. Sample time point: recipient sample about 28 days before transplant, after cytoreduction. Germline CDR1 reads MGHRA; CDR2 reads YSYEKL. V was pared by 4 bases and J by 4 bases, with 14 bases between. The CDR3 sequence is 15 residues long. The data were produced by immunoSEQ multiplex PCR, yet TCRdb's version contains in-frame clones alone and is incomplete. The data contain some 36,000 clones, 85% to 95% of them seen just once; the ten biggest clones take up around 1.5%. Specimen: peripheral blood mononuclear cells, collected before stem cell transplant. The chain links TRBV4-1 to TRBJ1-3; maybe TRBD1 (5 bases). The source of this sequence is a man between 40 and 49 years old with chronic myeloid leukemia. Some clones in this sample may be carry-over from other donors' samples. The CDR3 spells CASSLGWDDGNTIYF. The DNA for the CDR3 is TGCGCCAGCAGCCTCGGGTGGGACGACGGAAACACCATATATTTT.